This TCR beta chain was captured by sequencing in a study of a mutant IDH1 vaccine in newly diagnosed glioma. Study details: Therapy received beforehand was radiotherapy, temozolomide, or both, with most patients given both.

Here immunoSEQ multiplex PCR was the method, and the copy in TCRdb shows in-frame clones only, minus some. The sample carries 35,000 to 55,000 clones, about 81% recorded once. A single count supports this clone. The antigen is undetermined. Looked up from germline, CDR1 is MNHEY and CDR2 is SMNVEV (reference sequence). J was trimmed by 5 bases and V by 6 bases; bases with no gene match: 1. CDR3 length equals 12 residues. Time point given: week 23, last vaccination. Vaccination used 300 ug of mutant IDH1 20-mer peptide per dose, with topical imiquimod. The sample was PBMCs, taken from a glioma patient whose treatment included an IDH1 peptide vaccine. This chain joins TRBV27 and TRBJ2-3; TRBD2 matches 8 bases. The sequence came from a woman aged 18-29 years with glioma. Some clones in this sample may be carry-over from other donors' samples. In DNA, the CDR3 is TGTGCCAGCAGCAGCGGGGGAGATACGCAGTATTTT. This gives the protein CASSSGGDTQYF.